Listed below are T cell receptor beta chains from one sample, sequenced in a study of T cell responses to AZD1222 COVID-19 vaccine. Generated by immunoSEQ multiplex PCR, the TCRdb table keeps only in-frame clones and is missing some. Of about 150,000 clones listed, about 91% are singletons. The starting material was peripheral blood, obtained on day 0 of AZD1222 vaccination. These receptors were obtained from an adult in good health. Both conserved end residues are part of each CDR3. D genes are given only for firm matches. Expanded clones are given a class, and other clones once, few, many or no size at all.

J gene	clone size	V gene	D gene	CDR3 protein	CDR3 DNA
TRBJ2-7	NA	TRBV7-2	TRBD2	CASSLVLAGSYEQYF	TGTGCCAGCAGCTTAGTTCTAGCGGGAAGCTACGAGCAGTACTTC
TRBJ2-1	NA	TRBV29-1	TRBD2	CSVDSGGFNEQFF	TGCAGCGTTGATAGCGGGGGGTTCAATGAGCAGTTCTTC
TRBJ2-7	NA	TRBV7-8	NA	CASSLDREGQYF	TGTGCCAGCAGCTTAGACAGGGAAGGGCAGTACTTC
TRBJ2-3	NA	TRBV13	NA	CASSLRTGDTQYF	TGTGCCAGCAGCCTCCGGACTGGAGATACGCAGTATTTT
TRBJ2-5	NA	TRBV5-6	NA	CASSPGRRGQTQYF	TGTGCCAGCAGCCCGGGACGTCGGGGACAGACCCAGTACTTC
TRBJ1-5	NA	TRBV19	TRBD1	CASSMGRGSNQPQHF	TGTGCCAGTAGTATGGGCAGGGGGAGCAATCAGCCCCAGCATTTT
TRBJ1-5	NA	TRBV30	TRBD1	CAWSGDRANQPQHF	TGTGCCTGGAGTGGGGACAGGGCTAATCAGCCCCAGCATTTT
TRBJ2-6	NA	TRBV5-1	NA	CASSLARGSYHSGANVLTF	TGCGCCAGCAGCTTGGCCCGGGGGAGCTACCACTCTGGGGCCAACGTCCTGACTTTC
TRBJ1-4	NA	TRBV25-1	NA	CASSEFPFNEKLFF	TGTGCCAGCAGTGAATTTCCGTTTAATGAAAAACTGTTTTTT
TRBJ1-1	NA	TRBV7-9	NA	CASSSLAEAFF	TGTGCCAGCAGCTCGTTGGCTGAAGCTTTCTTT
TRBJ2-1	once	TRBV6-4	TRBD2	CASSDLSSGRAGEQFF	TGTGCCAGCAGTGATTTGTCCAGCGGGAGGGCCGGTGAGCAGTTCTTC
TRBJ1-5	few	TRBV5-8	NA	CASSSQRGGVDQPQHF	TGTGCCAGCAGCTCCCAACGAGGGGGAGTGGATCAGCCCCAGCATTTT
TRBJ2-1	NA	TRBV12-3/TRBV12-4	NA	CASSLLGYNEQFF	TGTGCCAGCAGCCTACTAGGTTACAATGAGCAGTTCTTC
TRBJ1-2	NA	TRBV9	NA	CASSSPRGRDYGYTF	TGTGCCAGCAGCTCCCCGCGGGGAAGGGACTATGGCTACACCTTC
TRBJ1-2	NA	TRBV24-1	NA	CATSDPTPGKGYTF	TGTGCCACCAGTGACCCCACTCCGGGAAAGGGCTACACCTTC
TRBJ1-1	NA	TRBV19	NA	CASSIASPLNTEAFF	TGTGCCAGTAGTATTGCCAGCCCTTTGAACACTGAAGCTTTCTTT
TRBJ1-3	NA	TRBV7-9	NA	CASSLDGGAGNTIYF	TGTGCCAGCAGCTTAGATGGGGGCGCTGGAAACACCATATATTTT
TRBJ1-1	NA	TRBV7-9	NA	CASGGVVQVSKDMNTEAFF	TGTGCCAGCGGGGGGGTGGTTCAGGTATCCAAGGACATGAACACTGAAGCTTTCTTT
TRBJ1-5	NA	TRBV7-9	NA	CASSLGTDSNQPQHF	TGTGCCAGCAGCTTAGGCACAGATAGCAATCAGCCCCAGCATTTT
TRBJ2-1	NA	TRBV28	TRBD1	CASSGQGGRDEQFF	TGTGCCAGCAGCGGACAGGGAGGTCGTGATGAGCAGTTCTTC
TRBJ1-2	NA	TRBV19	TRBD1	CASSFDRAGYTF	TGTGCCAGTAGTTTCGACAGGGCGGGCTACACCTTC
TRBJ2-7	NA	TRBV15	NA	CATGLYRGGEQYF	TGTGCCACCGGATTATACAGGGGAGGAGAGCAGTACTTC
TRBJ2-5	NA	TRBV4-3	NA	CASSQGAFLGAQETQYF	TGCGCCAGCAGCCAGGGGGCTTTCCTCGGGGCACAAGAGACCCAGTACTTC
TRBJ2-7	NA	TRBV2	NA	CASSEWSSGEAYEQYF	TGTGCCAGCAGTGAGTGGTCGTCAGGGGAAGCCTACGAGCAGTACTTC
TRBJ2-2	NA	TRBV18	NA	CASSPFGKARGTGELFF	TGTGCCAGCTCACCGTTCGGTAAGGCCCGAGGCACCGGGGAGCTGTTTTTT
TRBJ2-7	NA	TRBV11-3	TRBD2	CASSLMGSGRAQNEQYF	TGTGCCAGCAGCTTAATGGGTAGCGGGAGGGCACAGAACGAGCAGTACTTC
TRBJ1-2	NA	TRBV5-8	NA	CASSWGLNYGYTF	TGTGCCAGCAGCTGGGGACTGAACTATGGCTACACCTTC
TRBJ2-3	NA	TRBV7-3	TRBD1	CASSSPQGGSVSDTQYF	TGTGCCAGCAGCTCGCCTCAAGGGGGCTCCGTTTCCGATACGCAGTATTTT
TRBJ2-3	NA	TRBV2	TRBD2	CASRASGADTQYF	TGTGCCAGCAGGGCTAGCGGGGCAGATACGCAGTATTTT
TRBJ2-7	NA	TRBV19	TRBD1	CASSGTESYEQYF	TGTGCCAGTTCCGGGACAGAGTCCTACGAGCAGTACTTC
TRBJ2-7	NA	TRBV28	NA	CASSGIRAGNRYEQYF	TGTGCCAGCAGCGGGATAAGGGCGGGGAACCGCTACGAGCAGTACTTC